Presented here are 8 T cell receptor beta chains from one specimen sequenced in a study of neurological immune-mediated disorders. One entry per CDR3 protein results from TCRdb running MiXCR on the 5' RACE reads. The table has about 53,000 distinct CDR3 sequences, roughly 15% seen once. Sequencing used PBMCs. These receptors were collected from a man aged 55 to 69 in good health.

This clonotype was counted ten times or more. The gene calls are TRBV9 and TRBJ2-2, with a tentative D call TRBD2 (5 bases). This CDR3 spans 14 amino acids. Trimming took 1 base from V and 4 from J, leaving 8 bases between them. Germline assignment: CDR1 SGDLS and CDR2 YYNGEE. In DNA, the CDR3 is TGTGCCAGCAGCGTACTGGGGAGCACCGGGGAGCTGTTTTTT. It specifies CASSVLGSTGELFF.

This chain uses TRBV7-8 with TRBJ1-5, with TRBD1 matching 9 bases. The CDR3 contains 14 residues. CDR1 and CDR2 from the germline V gene are SGHVS and FQNEAQ. With V trimmed by 1 base and J by 5 bases, 0 bases remained unmatched. The CDR3 DNA reads as TGTGCCAGCAGCTTAGGACAGGGGGATCAGCCCCAGCATTTT. Translating it yields CASSLGQGDQPQHF.

The chain couples TRBV19 to TRBJ2-1; 12 bases agree with TRBD2. The V gene's germline CDR1 is LNHDA and CDR2 SQIVND (reference sequence). V gave up 5 bases and J gave up 8 bases; unmatched junction bases: 10. The CDR3 length is 16 residues. CDR3 amino acids: CASSSRGLAGQDEQFF. Here the CDR3 DNA reads TGTGCCAGTAGTTCTAGAGGACTAGCGGGGCAAGATGAGCAGTTCTTC. Full variable domain (rest looked up from reference TRBV19 and TRBJ2-1): DGGITQSPKYLFRKEGQNVTLSCEQNLNHDAMYWYRQDPGQGLRLIYYSQIVNDFQKGDIAEGYSVSREKKESFPLTVTSAQKNPTAFYLCASSSRGLAGQDEQFFGPGTRLTVL.

This clonotype appeared many times. This rearrangement joins TRBV4-1 to TRBJ1-5, with a weak D call TRBD1 (5 bases). V lost 1 base to trimming and J lost 1 base, with 11 bases between them. Per the germline V gene, CDR1 is MGHRA and CDR2 is YSYEKL. The CDR3 consists of 16 residues. Here the CDR3 reads CASSQGGGASNQPQHF. CDR3 nucleotide sequence: TGCGCCAGCAGCCAAGGGGGAGGGGCGAGCAATCAGCCCCAGCATTTT.

The gene calls are TRBV6-5 and TRBJ2-5; tentatively, D is TRBD1 or TRBD2 (5 bases each). The CDR3 sequence is 13 residues long. The V end was cut by 1 base, the J end by 4 bases, with 7 bases between. In germline, CDR1 is MNHEY, CDR2 SVGAGI. CDR3 residues: CASSYFGGETQYF. DNA of the CDR3: TGTGCCAGCAGTTACTTTGGGGGAGAGACCCAGTACTTC.

This clonotype was counted ten times or more. The V gene is TRBV29-1, the J gene TRBJ2-5, with 11 bases that match TRBD2. J gave up 5 bases and V 7 bases, and 6 bases lay outside the gene matches. The CDR3 contains 13 residues. Germline V CDR1 and CDR2: SQVTM, ANQGSEA. In nucleotides, the CDR3 is TGCAGCGCGTTACTAGCGGGAGCTGAGACCCAGTACTTC. Translated, it gives CSALLAGAETQYF. Full variable domain (outside the CDR3, taken from reference TRBV29-1 and TRBJ2-5): SAVISQKPSRDICQRGTSLTIQCQVDSQVTMMFWYRQQPGQSLTLIATANQGSEATYESGFVIDKFPISRPNLTFSTLTVSNMSPEDSSIYLCSALLAGAETQYFGPGTRLLVL.

This clonotype was detected many times. V is TRBV5-1 and J is TRBJ2-5; 7 bases align to TRBD1. The V gene's germline CDR1 is SGHRS and CDR2 YFSETQ. J was trimmed by 5 bases and V by 2 bases; bases with no gene match: 9. The CDR3 covers 15 residues. This CDR3 reads CASSFRQGPGETQYF. The CDR3 region has the DNA TGCGCCAGCAGCTTTCGACAGGGTCCTGGGGAGACCCAGTACTTC.

This clonotype was counted at least ten times. As DNA, the CDR3 is TGCGCCAGCAGCTACCCCAGGGACTGGGCAGATACGCAGTATTTT. Translating it yields CASSYPRDWADTQYF. V gene TRBV5-1 combines with J gene TRBJ2-3, with D possibly matching TRBD2 (6 bases). V was shortened by 3 bases and J by 4 bases, with 15 bases between the two germline ends. In germline, CDR1 is SGHRS, CDR2 YFSETQ. The CDR3 covers 15 residues.